The 20 T cell receptor beta chains in this list originate from one sample, sequenced in a study of blood T cell repertoires in COVID-19. Libraries were prepared by immunoSEQ multiplex PCR; TCRdb keeps only in-frame clonotypes and omits some of them. Here the sample spans fewer than 250,000 clones, approximately 85% being singletons. The specimen was PBMCs or T cells enriched from blood (not recorded which). Receptors were obtained from a woman between 45 and 65 years old with acute COVID-19.

The rearrangement uses TRBV3-1 (or the pseudogene TRBV3-2) and TRBJ1-1; 8 nucleotides match TRBD1. Looked up from germline, CDR1 is LGHDT and CDR2 is YNNKEL (reference sequence). There are 15 residues in the CDR3. The trim removed 5 bases at V and 1 base at J, leaving 6 bases unmatched. CDR3 in DNA: TGTGCCAGCAGCAGGGGACAGGTGAAGAACACTGAAGCTTTCTTT. Residues: CASSRGQVKNTEAFF.

The chain is built from TRBV3-1 (or the pseudogene TRBV3-2) and TRBJ1-2; 9 bases are a match to TRBD1. Trimming at V came to 1 base and at J to 4 bases, leaving 1 base not matched to a gene. CDR1 LGHDT and CDR2 YNNKEL come from the germline V gene (reference sequence). This CDR3 comprises 14 residues. CDR3 protein: CASSQGTGAYGYTF. Written as DNA, the CDR3 is TGTGCCAGCAGCCAAGGGACAGGGGCCTATGGCTACACCTTC.

This chain joins TRBV5-1 and TRBJ1-2; perhaps TRBD1 as D (6 bases). Germline values: CDR1 SGHRS, CDR2 YFSETQ. V shed 0 bases and J shed 3 bases, with 15 bases lying between them. The CDR3 has 16 residues. The CDR3 nucleotides read TGCGCCAGCAGCTTGGAGACAGGCGTCGGTGACTATGGCTACACCTTC. This sequence encodes CASSLETGVGDYGYTF.

The chain has TRBV4-1 and TRBJ1-3, with 7 bases lining up with TRBD1. Germline V gene sequence: CDR1 MGHRA, CDR2 YSYEKL. The CDR3 extends over 14 amino acids. Trimming took 4 bases from V and 4 from J; bases not matched to a gene: 4. CDR3 sequence (DNA): TGCGCCAGCAGCCCAGGGGGTACCGGAAACACCATATATTTT. It translates to CASSPGGTGNTIYF.

The chain combines TRBV6-5 with TRBJ1-2, with 9 bases lining up with TRBD1. V trimming: 0 bases; J trimming: 8 bases; junction bases outside the gene matches: 7. From germline, CDR1 is MNHEY and CDR2 SVGAGI. The CDR3 is 15 amino acids. The CDR3 bases are TGTGCCAGCAGTTACTCGAGGAGGACAGGGGACGGCTACACCTTC. It is translated as CASSYSRRTGDGYTF.

In regard to this clone: Distinct nucleotide sequences in the sample also encode this CDR3. V and J are TRBV27 and TRBJ2-1; 11 bases align to TRBD2. This CDR3 is built from 14 residues. Germline-derived CDR1 and CDR2 are MNHEY and SMNVEV (reference sequence). V was clipped by 6 bases and J by 8 bases; unmatched bases: 6. The CDR3 DNA follows: TGTGCCAGCAGAAGTAGCGGGGGGGCCTATGAGCAGTTCTTC. Its protein is CASRSSGGAYEQFF.

The chain carries TRBV27 and TRBJ1-5; D call uncertain. CDR1 is MNHEY, CDR2 SMNVEV, per germline (reference sequence). Trimming stripped 4 bases from V and 3 bases from J, with 10 bases between. The CDR3 consists of 14 residues. The chain's CDR3 is CASSSQQFNQPQHF. CDR3 nucleotides: TGTGCCAGCAGTTCCCAACAGTTCAATCAGCCCCAGCATTTT.

The rearrangement links TRBV2 to TRBJ1-2; D gene uncertain. V shed 6 bases and J shed 5 bases, with 19 bases lying between them. CDR3 length: 15 amino acids. Germline lookup yields CDR1 SNHLY and CDR2 FYNNEI. CDR3 bases: TGTGCCAGCAGCCTGTATGACCCGGGATGGTATGGCTACACCTTC. Encoded protein: CASSLYDPGWYGYTF.

The V call is TRBV6-5, the J call TRBJ1-2; D not certain. Germline values: CDR1 MNHEY, CDR2 SVGAGI. CDR3 size: 10 residues. V was trimmed by 8 bases and J by 5 bases, leaving 6 bases between them. For the CDR3, the DNA is TGTGCCAGCGGAGGGTATGGCTACACCTTC. Its protein product is CASGGYGYTF.

This clone has more than one count but fewer than ten. V usage is TRBV6-6 and J usage is TRBJ2-7, with D unresolved. The CDR3 spans 11 residues. V lost 6 bases and J 3 bases, leaving 6 bases between the germline ends. Germline lookup yields CDR1 MNHNY and CDR2 SVGAGI (reference sequence). The DNA for the CDR3 is TGTGCCAGCAGACATGGCTACGAGCAGTACTTC. Residues: CASRHGYEQYF.

This chain links TRBV6-5 with TRBJ1-6; no reliable D call. Germline loops: CDR1 MNHEY, CDR2 SVGAGI. The CDR3 loop spans 15 amino acids. The V end lost 5 bases, the J end lost 7 bases, and 15 bases lay between the germline ends. The CDR3, as DNA: TGTGCCAGCAGTCCACCCGGAGGAAAGAATTCACCCCTCCACTTT. Amino acids: CASSPPGGKNSPLHF.

V gene TRBV6-5 combines with J gene TRBJ2-7; D unclear. The germline V gene has CDR1 MNHEY and CDR2 SVGAGI. V gave up 6 bases and J gave up 3 bases, with 12 bases separating them. The CDR3 spans 13 residues. The CDR3 DNA is TGTGCCAGCAGCCTGGTACCGGGCTACGAGCAGTACTTC. This gives the protein CASSLVPGYEQYF.

V and J are TRBV5-1 and TRBJ1-1; D gene ambiguous. Germline CDR1 and CDR2: SGHRS and YFSETQ. V was clipped by 4 bases and J by 1 base, with 14 bases between them. The CDR3 is 15 residues long. This CDR3 reads CASSLPEARNTEAFF. Here the CDR3 DNA reads TGCGCCAGCAGCCTCCCGGAGGCCCGGAACACTGAAGCTTTCTTT.

The chain joins TRBV7-2 to TRBJ1-3; TRBD1 matches at 8 bases. The ends lost 5 bases at V and 4 bases at J; junction bases unmatched: 4. CDR3 size: 14 residues. Germline CDR1 is SGHTA and CDR2 is FQGNSA. The CDR3 DNA is TGTGCCAGCAGCCCCGACAGGGGAGGAAACACCATATATTTT. It yields the protein CASSPDRGGNTIYF.

The chain links TRBV29-1 to TRBJ2-1; TRBD1 might be the D (5 bases). Germline V gene lookup returns CDR1 SQVTM and CDR2 ANQGSEA. The CDR3 has 12 residues. V was shortened by 3 bases and J by 9 bases, with 12 bases between the two germline ends. The CDR3 sequence is CSVDFQGTEQFF. Written as DNA, the CDR3 is TGCAGCGTTGATTTCCAGGGCACTGAGCAGTTCTTC.

The chain couples TRBV5-4 to TRBJ2-7; D may be TRBD1 (6 bases). Germline V gene sequence: CDR1 SGHNT, CDR2 YYREEE (reference sequence). The CDR3 consists of 16 residues. The V end was cut by 4 bases, the J end by 0 bases, with 17 bases between. CDR3 sequence reads: CASSIFTGTSSYEQYF. In DNA, the CDR3 is TGTGCCAGCAGCATCTTTACAGGGACCAGCTCCTACGAGCAGTACTTC.

The sample holds a few counts of this clone. J is TRBJ1-5 and V is TRBV20-1; TRBD1 agrees at 11 bases. The germline V gene has CDR1 DFQATT and CDR2 SNEGSKA (reference sequence). CDR3 length equals 19 residues. The J segment lost 2 bases and the V segment lost 5 bases, leaving 17 bases of the junction unmatched. CDR3 protein: CSAGDSGTGGSWGNQPQHF. CDR3 bases: TGCAGTGCTGGTGACTCCGGGACAGGGGGGTCGTGGGGCAATCAGCCCCAGCATTTT.

This sequence joins TRBV19 and TRBJ1-1, with a possible D match to TRBD1 (5 bases). V was shortened by 7 bases and J by 5 bases, with 17 bases between the two germline ends. The length of the CDR3 is 14 residues. Germline V gene data show CDR1 as LNHDA and CDR2 as SQIVND (reference sequence). The CDR3 is CASKGFLRETEAFF. CDR3 coding DNA: TGTGCCAGTAAGGGGTTTCTCAGGGAAACTGAAGCTTTCTTT.

The chain has TRBV12-5 and TRBJ1-5, with TRBD1 identical over 8 bases. Trimming at V came to 2 bases and at J to 6 bases, leaving 12 bases not matched to a gene. CDR3 length: 17 residues. The germline V gene encodes CDR1 LGHNT and CDR2 FRNRAP. The CDR3 DNA sequence: TGTGCTAGTGGTTTGATCCCAAGGGAGACAGGGGCTCAGCCCCAGCATTTT. This codes for CASGLIPRETGAQPQHF.

V is TRBV20-1 and J is TRBJ2-7; D remains unclear. The V end was cut by 3 bases, the J end by 2 bases, with 14 bases between. The CDR3 has 14 amino acids. Germline CDR1 DFQATT, CDR2 SNEGSKA (reference sequence). The CDR3 coding sequence is TGCAGTGCTAGTGGTCCAGGCCTTGCCTACGAGCAGTACTTC. Translating gives CSASGPGLAYEQYF.